This record concerns one T cell receptor (beta chain) sequence. Per the original data handling: Reference gene primer amplification gave estimated nucleated cell counts. Sequencing used immunoSEQ multiplex PCR; TCRdb keeps in-frame clones, though not all of them. V, J and clone size reflect that table, while D and trimming were determined from the DNA. Here the sample spans 40,000 to 45,000 clones, 85% to 95% being singletons. The data are from a study of blood T cell repertoires in COVID-19. Study information: COVID-19 samples collected from the United States, Italy and Spain covered acute and convalescent phases. PBMCs, B-cell-depleted T cells, or T cells were the source of the cDNA or gDNA that made up the material.

The Seattle patients joined while their infection was active and were tracked longitudinally afterward. Trimming left V 10 bases short and J 6 bases short, with 18 bases between. Germline V gene lookup returns CDR1 MNHEY and CDR2 SVGAGI. This CDR3 has 14 amino acids. This TCR was recovered from a man over 45 with COVID-19, enrolled during active disease. The chain couples TRBV6-5 to TRBJ2-2; TRBD1 might be the D (6 bases). The source material was peripheral blood. In DNA form, the CDR3 reads TGTGCCACCAGGGGAGAGTTAGCTTCCGGGGAGCTGTTTTTT. It translates to CATRGELASGELFF.